This is a list of T cell receptor beta chains from one sample in a study of OX40 agonist ivuxolimab in advanced cancers. Data came from immunoSEQ multiplex PCR; TCRdb stores just in-frame clones and leaves some out. In the table there are tens of thousands of clones, about 90% of which are singletons. The source was CD4+ or CD8+ T cells sorted from blood, collected in a trial of the OX40 agonist ivuxolimab. Every receptor here comes from an adult with an advanced solid tumor such as melanoma, head and neck, liver or kidney cancer. Both conserved end residues are trimmed from each CDR3. Fields, in order: V gene, CDR3 length, CDR3 protein.

>TRBV7-8|20
ASSLALDTTLIGPRQNQPQH
>TRBV6-5|10
ASRPGQGGAF
>TRBV30|10
AWSGGNYGYT
>TRBV11-3|13
ASSSTPGTPYEQY
>TRBV7-9|12
ASSAGLAGVLSV
>TRBV7-7|12
ASSHGTSIHEQF
>TRBV19|13
ASSINRGTGNTIY
>TRBV28|13
ASTPLAGGPGEQY
>TRBV10-3|13
AISVLEGRNTEAF
>TRBV11-2|12
ASSLSRSTDTQY
>TRBV6-1|13
ASSPPWRGKGEQY
>TRBV6-5|12
ASTETGHKDEQF
>TRBV6-5|12
ASSFDRGFIGQY
>TRBV7-2|13
ASSFYGGLTDTQY
>TRBV2|12
ASSEGRLPYEQY